The present T cell receptor (beta chain) was sequenced within a study of regulatory T cells in long-lasting Graves disease. Study-level results: Clonotypes that were public and shared totalled about 2,500 in persistent patients versus 800 to 1,000 in new patients.

Construction of TCR beta libraries relied on iRepertoire HTBI primers and on Arm-PCR targeting CDR3 regions. TCRdb redid the calling of the multiplex PCR reads with MiXCR, one entry per CDR3 protein. This table has around 400,000 distinct CDR3 sequences, around 20% appearing once. Worth noting for this clonotype: Its antigen is as yet unknown.

Time point given: persistent/refractory GD, antithyroid drugs over 5 years with positive TRAb. The TCR library used RNA extracted from PBMCs. An endocrinology department in Xi'an, China, recruited the patients. The CDR3 loop spans 14 amino acids. The ends were cut back, 0 bases at V and 4 bases at J, with 11 bases in the middle. Germline CDR1 SGHRS, CDR2 YFSETQ. This TCR came from a female donor with Graves disease. The starting material was peripheral blood mononuclear cells (PBMCs), obtained when the disease was refractory, from a patient treated with antithyroid drugs. J is TRBJ2-7 and V is TRBV5-1, with a possible D match to TRBD2 (5 bases). The DNA for the CDR3 is TGCGCCAGCAGCTTGGGCAGCTCGGGATACGAGCAGTACTTC. Translation gives CASSLGSSGYEQYF.